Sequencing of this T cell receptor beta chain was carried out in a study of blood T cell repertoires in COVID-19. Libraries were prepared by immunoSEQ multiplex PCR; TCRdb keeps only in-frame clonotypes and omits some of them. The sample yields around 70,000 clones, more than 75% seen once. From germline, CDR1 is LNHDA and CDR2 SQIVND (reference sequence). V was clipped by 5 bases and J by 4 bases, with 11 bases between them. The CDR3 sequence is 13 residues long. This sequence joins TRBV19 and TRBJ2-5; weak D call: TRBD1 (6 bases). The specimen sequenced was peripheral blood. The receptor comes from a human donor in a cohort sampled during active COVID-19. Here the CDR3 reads CASSYRDGETQYF. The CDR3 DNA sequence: TGTGCCAGTAGTTACAGGGACGGAGAGACCCAGTACTTC. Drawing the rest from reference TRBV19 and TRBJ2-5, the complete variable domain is DGGITQSPKYLFRKEGQNVTLSCEQNLNHDAMYWYRQDPGQGLRLIYYSQIVNDFQKGDIAEGYSVSREKKESFPLTVTSAQKNPTAFYLCASSYRDGETQYFGPGTRLLVL.